The T cell receptor (beta chain) under discussion was sequenced for a study of T cells after yellow fever vaccination. TCRdb re-called the 5' RACE reads with MiXCR, one entry per CDR3 protein. The data show approximately 450,000 distinct CDR3 sequences, 18% seen once. CDR3 length: 15 amino acids. The germline gives CDR1 DFQATT, CDR2 SNEGSKA (reference sequence). V was clipped by 0 bases and J by 8 bases, with 16 bases between them. Sequenced here: PBMCs, sampled before the yellow fever booster vaccination. This chain uses TRBV20-1 with TRBJ1-4, with D uncertain. This TCR came from a man between 18 and 29 years old who received the YFV17D yellow fever vaccine. CDR3 bases: TGCAGTGCTAGAGATCTATTGGGAGAGCGAGAAAAACTGTTTTTT. Translated: CSARDLLGEREKLFF.